What follows are 21 T cell receptor beta chains derived from one specimen sequenced in a study of blood T cell repertoires in COVID-19. The data were produced by immunoSEQ multiplex PCR, yet TCRdb's version contains in-frame clones alone and is incomplete. The profile shows roughly 250,000 clones, around 90% of them singletons. The specimen sequenced was PBMCs or T cells enriched from blood (not recorded which). The receptors were sampled from a man between 45 and 60 years old who had been exposed to COVID-19.

The chain uses TRBV19 and TRBJ1-2; D is ambiguous. V lost 2 bases, J lost 1 base, and 14 bases lay in between. Germline V gene sequence: CDR1 LNHDA, CDR2 SQIVND (reference sequence). This CDR3 has 16 residues. The CDR3 DNA sequence: TGTGCCAGTAGTATAAGAAGAGAGCGGAATAACTATGGCTACACCTTC. This encodes CASSIRRERNNYGYTF. The full variable domain, in which reference TRBV19 and TRBJ1-2 provide the parts outside the CDR3, is DGGITQSPKYLFRKEGQNVTLSCEQNLNHDAMYWYRQDPGQGLRLIYYSQIVNDFQKGDIAEGYSVSREKKESFPLTVTSAQKNPTAFYLCASSIRRERNNYGYTFGSGTRLTVV.

At least ten counts were recorded for this clone. V gene TRBV4-1 combines with J gene TRBJ1-2; 10 nucleotides line up with TRBD1. The CDR3 covers 17 residues. Germline CDR1 MGHRA, CDR2 YSYEKL. Trimming removed 0 bases from V and 4 bases from J; junction bases left unmatched: 8. CDR3 coding DNA: TGCGCCAGCAGCCAAGATTATAGGAGGGACAGGGGCTATGGCTACACCTTC. It yields the protein CASSQDYRRDRGYGYTF.

The chain joins TRBV28 to TRBJ1-2; 8 bases fit TRBD1. This CDR3 is 13 amino acids long. CDR1 and CDR2 (germline): MDHEN, SYDVKM. The J segment lost 5 bases and the V segment lost 2 bases, leaving 1 base of the junction unmatched. This chain's CDR3 is CASSLRQGYGYTF. The CDR3 DNA follows: TGTGCCAGCAGTTTAAGACAGGGGTATGGCTACACCTTC.

The chain employs TRBV7-3 and TRBJ1-1; maybe TRBD1 (6 bases). Trimming left V 5 bases short and J 1 base short, with 8 bases between. Germline values: CDR1 SGHTA, CDR2 FQGTGA. This CDR3 contains 13 residues. CDR3 DNA sequence: TGTGCCAGCAGCCGGGGACAGAACACTGAAGCTTTCTTT. It translates to CASSRGQNTEAFF.

The CDR3, as DNA: TGTGCCATCAGTGATAGGGGACAGATGAATCAGCCCCAGCATTTT. It is translated as CAISDRGQMNQPQHF. The chain couples TRBV10-3 to TRBJ1-5; 7 bases match TRBD1. Unmatched junction bases numbered 6, after V lost 3 bases and J lost 4 bases. CDR3 length equals 15 residues. Germline V gene sequence: CDR1 ENHRY, CDR2 SYGVKD.

The genes are TRBV5-1 and TRBJ2-2, with TRBD2 identical over 9 bases. Germline V CDR1 and CDR2: SGHRS, YFSETQ. Unmatched junction bases numbered 14, after V lost 7 bases and J lost 4 bases. The CDR3 covers 17 residues. The CDR3 DNA reads TGCGCCAGCGGCCCCTACCGCGGGAGGGCCGTCACCGGGGAGCTGTTTTTT. Protein sequence: CASGPYRGRAVTGELFF.

The chain combines TRBV7-3 with TRBJ2-1; 7 bases fit TRBD2. V was clipped by 1 base and J by 6 bases; unmatched bases: 6. Germline V gives CDR1 SGHTA, CDR2 FQGTGA. The CDR3 runs to 15 residues. CDR3 sequence: CASSLRGGTSNEQFF. The CDR3, as DNA: TGTGCCAGCAGCTTAAGGGGGGGAACCAGCAATGAGCAGTTCTTC.

The V call is TRBV5-1, the J call TRBJ2-1; the D is unclear. V shed 0 bases and J shed 0 bases, with 7 bases lying between them. Germline V gene sequence: CDR1 SGHRS, CDR2 YFSETQ. The CDR3 covers 15 residues. CDR3 region: CASSLGLNSYNEQFF. CDR3 coding DNA: TGCGCCAGCAGCTTGGGGCTGAACTCCTACAATGAGCAGTTCTTC.

The chain employs TRBV19 and TRBJ2-1; TRBD1 aligns across 11 bases. Germline V gives CDR1 LNHDA, CDR2 SQIVND (reference sequence). This CDR3 is 16 amino acids long. Trimming cost V 7 bases and J 2 bases; bases outside gene matches: 7. The CDR3 DNA reads TGTGCCAGTAAAGGGTTGGGACAGGGGGCCTACAATGAGCAGTTCTTC. It translates to CASKGLGQGAYNEQFF.

The chain joins TRBV7-3 to TRBJ2-3; D gene uncertain. Germline V gene lookup returns CDR1 SGHTA and CDR2 FQGTGA. The CDR3 length is 12 residues. V was shortened by 4 bases and J by 6 bases, with 8 bases between the two germline ends. The CDR3 sequence is CASSSYSDTQYF. CDR3 in DNA: TGTGCCAGCAGCTCTTATTCTGATACGCAGTATTTT. Full variable domain (outside the CDR3, taken from reference TRBV7-3 and TRBJ2-3): GAGVSQTPSNKVTEKGKYVELRCDPISGHTALYWYRQSLGQGPEFLIYFQGTGAADDSGLPNDRFFAVRPEGSVSTLKIQRTERGDSAVYLCASSSYSDTQYFGPGTRLTVL.

The chain employs TRBV5-1 and TRBJ2-1, with 12 positions matching TRBD1. V trimming: 4 bases; J trimming: 4 bases; junction bases outside the gene matches: 18. The CDR3 has 20 amino acids. Germline CDR1 reads SGHRS; CDR2 reads YFSETQ. CDR3 nucleotide sequence: TGCGCCAGCAGCAGGCCGGGACAGGGGGCTTCAGGTACGGATTACAATGAGCAGTTCTTC. Protein sequence: CASSRPGQGASGTDYNEQFF.

This clone was seen once. The chain is built from TRBV2 and TRBJ1-1; D is ambiguous. The CDR3 length is 17 residues. Trimming removed 5 bases from V and 11 bases from J, with 30 bases in between. The germline CDR1 and CDR2 sequences are SNHLY and FYNNEI. CDR3 coding DNA: TGTGCCAGCAGTCCCCGCCCGGGAACTATTTACAACCGTTGGGCTTTCTTT. Translating it yields CASSPRPGTIYNRWAFF.

The CDR3 loop is CASSPGTSGRVTDTQYF. CDR3 nucleotide sequence: TGTGCCAGCAGCCCAGGGACTAGCGGGAGGGTCACAGATACGCAGTATTTT. The chain uses TRBV28 and TRBJ2-3; the match to TRBD2 covers 16 bases. CDR1 and CDR2 from the germline V gene are MDHEN and SYDVKM. V lost 6 bases to trimming and J lost 2 bases; unmatched junction nucleotides: 5. This CDR3 is built from 17 residues.

The gene calls are TRBV9 and TRBJ2-7; 7 positions match TRBD1. V was clipped by 5 bases and J by 2 bases; unmatched bases: 10. The germline V gene has CDR1 SGDLS and CDR2 YYNGEE. The CDR3 runs to 15 residues. CDR3 in amino acids: CASSARDSKTYEQYF. The CDR3 nucleotides are TGTGCCAGCAGTGCTCGGGACAGTAAAACCTACGAGCAGTACTTC.

The chain recombines TRBV2 with TRBJ2-3; no clear D gene. The germline CDR1 and CDR2 sequences are SNHLY and FYNNEI. Trimming took off 3 bases at V and 1 base at J, with 8 bases between the two ends. The CDR3 has 14 amino acids. In nucleotides, the CDR3 is TGTGCCAGCAGTGATTCCTCGGGCACAGATACGCAGTATTTT. This translates into CASSDSSGTDTQYF. Full variable domain (outside the CDR3, taken from reference TRBV2 and TRBJ2-3): EPEVTQTPSHQVTQMGQEVILRCVPISNHLYFYWYRQILGQKVEFLVSFYNNEISEKSEIFDDQFSVERPDGSNFTLKIRSTKLEDSAMYFCASSDSSGTDTQYFGPGTRLTVL.

The rearrangement joins TRBV5-4 to TRBJ2-3, with 10 bases that match TRBD2. Looked up from germline, CDR1 is SGHNT and CDR2 is YYREEE (reference sequence). The CDR3 loop spans 17 amino acids. V shed 0 bases, J shed 2 bases, and the junction held 6 bases outside the gene matches. CDR3 residues: CASSLGVAGGPTDTQYF. DNA for the CDR3: TGTGCCAGCAGCTTGGGGGTAGCGGGGGGCCCCACAGATACGCAGTATTTT.

The chain has TRBV10-2 and TRBJ1-1; 7 nucleotides agree with TRBD1. Germline lookup yields CDR1 WSHSY and CDR2 SAAADI. The CDR3 loop spans 13 amino acids. Trimming took 5 bases from V and 6 from J; bases not matched to a gene: 6. The CDR3 sequence is CASSNPGGPEAFF. In DNA, the CDR3 is TGCGCCAGCAGTAATCCAGGGGGTCCTGAAGCTTTCTTT.

V usage is TRBV27 and J usage is TRBJ2-1; 10 positions match TRBD2. This CDR3 is built from 17 residues. Germline V gene lookup returns CDR1 MNHEY and CDR2 SMNVEV (reference sequence). V lost 0 bases to trimming and J lost 8 bases; unmatched junction nucleotides: 10. As DNA, the CDR3 is TGTGCCAGCAGTTTATCAAGCGGGAGGGCCAATGTCCATGAGCAGTTCTTC. Translated, it gives CASSLSSGRANVHEQFF.

The chain combines TRBV27 with TRBJ1-2, with D unclear. Trimming shortened V by 3 bases and J by 0 bases, and 11 bases separated the two germline ends. There are 15 residues in the CDR3. Germline assignment: CDR1 MNHEY and CDR2 SMNVEV (reference sequence). CDR3 coding DNA: TGTGCCAGCAGTTTGGTCGGCAGCGCTAACTATGGCTACACCTTC. Translation: CASSLVGSANYGYTF.

The chain has TRBV7-2 and TRBJ2-2; the D is unclear. CDR1 SGHTA and CDR2 FQGNSA come from the germline V gene. V was trimmed by 5 bases and J by 3 bases, leaving 10 bases between them. The CDR3 length is 14 residues. This CDR3 reads CASSPPRDTGELFF. CDR3 nucleotide sequence: TGTGCCAGCAGCCCCCCTCGGGACACCGGGGAGCTGTTTTTT.

This clone showed up just once. The chain employs TRBV2 and TRBJ1-4; 7 positions agree with TRBD1. The germline V gene encodes CDR1 SNHLY and CDR2 FYNNEI. Unmatched junction bases numbered 9, after V lost 7 bases and J lost 10 bases. The CDR3 sequence is 13 residues long. The CDR3 DNA sequence: TGTGCCAGCAAACCGACAGGGTTCGGAAAACTGTTTTTT. This encodes CASKPTGFGKLFF.